This is a list of T cell receptor beta chains from one sample in a study of T cell responses to AZD1222 COVID-19 vaccine. Sequencing was performed with immunoSEQ multiplex PCR; in TCRdb, only in-frame clones are kept and a portion is missing. The table shows some 170,000 clones, with 85% to 90% occurring only once. The source material was peripheral blood, sampled on day 0 of AZD1222 vaccination. These receptors were taken from an adult in good health. Both conserved end residues are part of each CDR3. The order of the fields is J gene, V gene, D gene, clone size, CDR3 length, CDR3 DNA, CDR3 protein. The D gene is left open where the match is weak. For some rows the clone size is stated as once, few or many, or as a class when expanded; others skip it.

TRBJ1-4 | TRBV5-1 | NA | NA | 14 | TGCGCCAGCAGCCCCGGGCAGGGTAATGAAAAACTGTTTTTT | CASSPGQGNEKLFF
TRBJ2-6 | TRBV7-8 | NA | NA | 16 | TGTGCCAGCAGCGGGGGACGAGGCTCTGGGGCCAACGTCCTGACTTTC | CASSGGRGSGANVLTF
TRBJ1-2 | TRBV2 | NA | NA | 14 | TGTGCCAGCAGTCTAAGGGGTTTTAACTATGGCTACACCTTC | CASSLRGFNYGYTF
TRBJ1-5 | TRBV7-9 | NA | NA | 12 | TGTGCCAGCAGCTTAGGTCTTCAGCCCCAGCATTTT | CASSLGLQPQHF
TRBJ2-7 | TRBV15 | TRBD1 | NA | 16 | TGTGCCACCAGCAGGGGGACAGGCGGGATACTCTACGAGCAGTACTTC | CATSRGTGGILYEQYF
TRBJ1-3 | TRBV14 | NA | NA | 13 | TGTGCCAGCAGCCAGGCGCCCCGAGACACCATATATTTT | CASSQAPRDTIYF
TRBJ2-7 | TRBV20-1 | NA | NA | 11 | TGCAGTGCTAGTATCGAATACGAGCAGTACTTC | CSASIEYEQYF
TRBJ1-1 | TRBV28 | NA | NA | 14 | TGTGCCAGCAGTTTAGCGGGACAGAACACTGAAGCTTTCTTT | CASSLAGQNTEAFF
TRBJ1-4 | TRBV28 | NA | NA | 14 | TGTGCCAGCAGTTTAACGGGGCGGAATGAAAAACTGTTTTTT | CASSLTGRNEKLFF
TRBJ1-4 | TRBV5-1 | TRBD1 | NA | 17 | TGCGCCAGCAGCGCGGGACAGGGGGCACAGACTAATGAAAAACTGTTTTTT | CASSAGQGAQTNEKLFF
TRBJ2-4 | TRBV19 | NA | once | 13 | TGTGCCAGTGCCGAGTTAGCCAAAAACATTCAGTACTTC | CASAELAKNIQYF
TRBJ2-6 | TRBV27 | TRBD2 | NA | 18 | TGTGCCAGCGCGGGGCTAGCGGGAATGTTGTCTGGGGCCAACGTCCTGACTTTC | CASAGLAGMLSGANVLTF
TRBJ1-4 | TRBV12-1 | NA | NA | 12 | TGTGCCACTCCTTACAGGGGCCGAAAACTGTTTTTT | CATPYRGRKLFF
TRBJ1-4 | TRBV5-1 | NA | NA | 17 | TGCGCCAGCAGCCGCGAATCCCTGACAGGTCGTAATGAAAAACTGTTTTTT | CASSRESLTGRNEKLFF
TRBJ2-2 | TRBV7-6 | NA | once | 16 | TGTGCCAGCAGCTTAGAAGCGAGGGAAGGCACCGGGGAGCTGTTTTTT | CASSLEAREGTGELFF
TRBJ1-1 | TRBV19 | NA | NA | 16 | TGTGCCAGTAGATTGGGGCCGGGCAGCATGAACACTGAAGCTTTCTTT | CASRLGPGSMNTEAFF
TRBJ2-3 | TRBV30 | NA | NA | 15 | TGTGCCTGGAGTGTTCTTGCGGGGCCCTCAGATACGCAGTATTTT | CAWSVLAGPSDTQYF
TRBJ2-2 | TRBV2 | NA | NA | 14 | TGTGCCAGCTCCATGGACTGGAACACCGGGGAGCTGTTTTTT | CASSMDWNTGELFF
TRBJ1-2 | TRBV25-1 | TRBD1 | NA | 16 | TGTGCCAGCAGTGAAACCGACAGGGTTCGTCTGCATGGCTACACCTTC | CASSETDRVRLHGYTF
TRBJ1-2 | TRBV5-1 | NA | NA | 15 | TGCGCCAGCAGCTTGGAAGGCAGGGGAAACTATGGCTACACCTTC | CASSLEGRGNYGYTF
TRBJ1-4 | TRBV5-1 | TRBD1 | NA | 18 | TGCGCCAGCAGCCCGTTCCGGGACAGGGCCGGGTCTGTGGAAAAACTGTTTTTT | CASSPFRDRAGSVEKLFF
TRBJ2-1 | TRBV7-9 | NA | NA | 15 | TGTGCCAGCAGCTTAGTCGGGACCGGTCCCAATGAGCAGTTCTTC | CASSLVGTGPNEQFF
TRBJ2-3 | TRBV10-1 | TRBD2 | NA | 16 | TGCGCCAGCAGTGACCGGCTAGCGGGAGGAGTAGATACGCAGTATTTT | CASSDRLAGGVDTQYF
TRBJ2-5 | TRBV3-1/TRBV3-2 | NA | NA | 13 | TGTGCCAGCAGCCAAAGCCACCAAGAGACCCAGTACTTC | CASSQSHQETQYF
TRBJ1-6 | TRBV30 | NA | NA | 15 | TGTGCCTGGGGTATACCGGGGATTTCGAATTCACCCCTCCACTTT | CAWGIPGISNSPLHF
TRBJ1-4 | TRBV9 | NA | NA | 14 | TGTGCCAGCAGCGACCGGGCCTCGAATGAAAAACTGTTTTTT | CASSDRASNEKLFF
TRBJ1-6 | TRBV19 | TRBD1 | NA | 13 | TGTGCCAGTTTCAGGGGGGGAGATTCACCCCTCCACTTT | CASFRGGDSPLHF
TRBJ2-1 | TRBV21-1 | NA | NA | 19 | TGTGCCAGCAGCAAAGACCCAAAAGCGGGAGGCCCCCGAGGCAATGAGCAGTTCTTC | CASSKDPKAGGPRGNEQFF
TRBJ2-2 | TRBV12-5 | TRBD2 | NA | 18 | TGTGCTAGTGGTCAAGGGACTAGCGGGAGTATTTACACCGGGGAGCTGTTTTTT | CASGQGTSGSIYTGELFF
TRBJ1-2 | TRBV3-1/TRBV3-2 | TRBD1 | NA | 14 | TGTGCCAGCAGCCTGGGACAGGGAAACTATGGCTACACCTTC | CASSLGQGNYGYTF
TRBJ2-1 | TRBV27 | NA | NA | 15 | TGTGCCAGCAGCCCCTGGGGGGGGCGGGACAATGAGCAGTTCTTC | CASSPWGGRDNEQFF
TRBJ1-5 | TRBV28 | NA | NA | 13 | TGTGCCAGCAGCGGGCCCGGCAATCAGCCCCAGCATTTT | CASSGPGNQPQHF
TRBJ2-3 | TRBV28 | TRBD2 | NA | 15 | TGTGCCAGCAGTTTCCTAGCGGGAGATTCAGATACGCAGTATTTT | CASSFLAGDSDTQYF
TRBJ2-3 | TRBV7-2 | NA | NA | 15 | TGTGCCAGCAGCTTCGAAAGTTCCAGCACAGATACGCAGTATTTT | CASSFESSSTDTQYF
TRBJ2-2 | TRBV7-9 | NA | NA | 16 | TGTGCCAGCAGTCGGGACTCGATTAGTCTCACCGGGGAGCTGTTTTTT | CASSRDSISLTGELFF
TRBJ2-1 | TRBV7-7 | TRBD2 | NA | 14 | TGTGCCAGCAGCTTATCTACTAGCGGGGGTGAGCAGTTCTTC | CASSLSTSGGEQFF